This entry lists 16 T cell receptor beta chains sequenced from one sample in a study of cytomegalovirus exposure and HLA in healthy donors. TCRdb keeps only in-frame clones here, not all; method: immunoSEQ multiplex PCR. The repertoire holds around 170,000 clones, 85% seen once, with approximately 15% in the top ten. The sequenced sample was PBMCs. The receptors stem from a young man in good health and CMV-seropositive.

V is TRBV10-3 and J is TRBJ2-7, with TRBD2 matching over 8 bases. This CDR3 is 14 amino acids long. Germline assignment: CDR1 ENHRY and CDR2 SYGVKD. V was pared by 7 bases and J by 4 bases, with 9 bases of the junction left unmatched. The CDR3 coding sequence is TGTGCCATCACCCCCACTGCGGGAGGTTACGAGCAGTACTTC. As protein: CAITPTAGGYEQYF.

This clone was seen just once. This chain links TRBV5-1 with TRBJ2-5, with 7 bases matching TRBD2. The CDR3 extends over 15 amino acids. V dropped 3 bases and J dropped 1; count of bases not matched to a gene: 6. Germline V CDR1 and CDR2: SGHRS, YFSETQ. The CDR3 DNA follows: TGCGCCAGCAGCTCGAACGGGAGGATCCAAGAGACCCAGTACTTC. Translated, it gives CASSSNGRIQETQYF.

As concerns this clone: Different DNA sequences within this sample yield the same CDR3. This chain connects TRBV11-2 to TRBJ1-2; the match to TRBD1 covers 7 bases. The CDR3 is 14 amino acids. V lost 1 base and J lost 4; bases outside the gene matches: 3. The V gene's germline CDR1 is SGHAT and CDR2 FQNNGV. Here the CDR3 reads CASSLGTGGYGYTF. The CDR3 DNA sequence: TGTGCCAGCAGCTTAGGGACAGGAGGCTATGGCTACACCTTC.

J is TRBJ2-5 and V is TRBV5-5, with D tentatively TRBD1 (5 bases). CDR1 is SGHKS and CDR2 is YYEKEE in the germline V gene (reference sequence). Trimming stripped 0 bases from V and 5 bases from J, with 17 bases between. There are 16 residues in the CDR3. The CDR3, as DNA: TGTGCCAGCAGCTTGGTGCGACAGACCCGAGCGGAGACCCAGTACTTC. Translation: CASSLVRQTRAETQYF.

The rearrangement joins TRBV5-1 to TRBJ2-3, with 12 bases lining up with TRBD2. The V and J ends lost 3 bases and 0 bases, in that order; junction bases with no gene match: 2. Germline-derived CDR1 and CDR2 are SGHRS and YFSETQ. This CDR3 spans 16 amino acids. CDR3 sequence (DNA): TGCGCCAGCAGCTACGGACTAGCGGGGAGCACAGATACGCAGTATTTT. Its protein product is CASSYGLAGSTDTQYF.

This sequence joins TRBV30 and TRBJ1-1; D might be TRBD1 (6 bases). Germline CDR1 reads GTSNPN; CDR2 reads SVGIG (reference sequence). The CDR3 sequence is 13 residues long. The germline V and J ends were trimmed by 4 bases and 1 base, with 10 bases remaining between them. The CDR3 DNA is TGTGCCTGGAATGGGGGCAGGAACACTGAAGCTTTCTTT. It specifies CAWNGGRNTEAFF.

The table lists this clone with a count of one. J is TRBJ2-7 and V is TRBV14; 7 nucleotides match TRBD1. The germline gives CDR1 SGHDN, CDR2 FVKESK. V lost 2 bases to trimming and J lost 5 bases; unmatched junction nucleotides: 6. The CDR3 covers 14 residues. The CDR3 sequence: CASSQIQGFNEQYF. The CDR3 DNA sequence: TGTGCCAGCAGCCAAATACAGGGGTTTAACGAGCAGTACTTC. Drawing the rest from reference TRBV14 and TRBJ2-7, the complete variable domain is EAGVTQFPSHSVIEKGQTVTLRCDPISGHDNLYWYRRVMGKEIKFLLHFVKESKQDESGMPNNRFLAERTGGTYSTLKVQPAELEDSGVYFCASSQIQGFNEQYFGPGTRLTVT.

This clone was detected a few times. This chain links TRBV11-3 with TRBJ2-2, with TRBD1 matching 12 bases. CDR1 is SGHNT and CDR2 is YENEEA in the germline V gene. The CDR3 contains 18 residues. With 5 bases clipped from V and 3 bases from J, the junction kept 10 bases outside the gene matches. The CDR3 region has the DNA TGTGCCAGCAGCGCCCGGGACAGGGGGCGCAGGGACACCGGGGAGCTGTTTTTT. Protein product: CASSARDRGRRDTGELFF.

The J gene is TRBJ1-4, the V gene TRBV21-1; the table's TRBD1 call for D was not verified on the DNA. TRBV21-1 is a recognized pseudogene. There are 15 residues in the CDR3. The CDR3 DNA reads TGTGCCAGCAGCATTGGGACAGGGGAAATTGAACAACTGTTTTTT. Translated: CASSIGTGEIEQLFF.

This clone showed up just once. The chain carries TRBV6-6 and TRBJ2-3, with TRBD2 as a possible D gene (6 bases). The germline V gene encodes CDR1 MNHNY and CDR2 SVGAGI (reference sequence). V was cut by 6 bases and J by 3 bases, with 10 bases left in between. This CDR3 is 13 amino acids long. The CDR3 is CASSLGRTDTQYF. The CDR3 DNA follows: TGTGCCAGCAGCCTGGGGAGGACAGATACGCAGTATTTT.

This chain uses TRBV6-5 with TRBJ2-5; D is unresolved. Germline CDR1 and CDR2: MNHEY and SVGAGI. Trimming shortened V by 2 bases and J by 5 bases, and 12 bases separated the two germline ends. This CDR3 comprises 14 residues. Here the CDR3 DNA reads TGTGCCAGCAGTTACGGCCCGTTCACGGAGACCCAGTACTTC. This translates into CASSYGPFTETQYF.

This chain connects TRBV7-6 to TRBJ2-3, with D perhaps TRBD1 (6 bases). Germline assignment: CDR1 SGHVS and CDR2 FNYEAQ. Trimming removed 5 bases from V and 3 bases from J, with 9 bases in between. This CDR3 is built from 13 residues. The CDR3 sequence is CASSPTGTDTQYF. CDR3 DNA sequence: TGTGCCAGCAGCCCAACAGGGACAGATACGCAGTATTTT.

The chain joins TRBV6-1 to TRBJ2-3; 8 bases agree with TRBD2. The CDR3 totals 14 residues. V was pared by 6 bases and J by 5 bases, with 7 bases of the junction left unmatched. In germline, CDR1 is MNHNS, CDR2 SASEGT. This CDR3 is CASRMDLAGDTQYF. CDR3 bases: TGTGCCAGCAGGATGGATCTAGCGGGAGATACGCAGTATTTT.

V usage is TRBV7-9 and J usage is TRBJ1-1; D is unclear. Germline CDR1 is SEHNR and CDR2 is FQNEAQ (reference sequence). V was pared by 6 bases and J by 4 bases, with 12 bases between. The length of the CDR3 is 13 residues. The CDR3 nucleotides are TGTGCCAGCAGTTTATCGGTTTTCACTGAAGCTTTCTTT. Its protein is CASSLSVFTEAFF.

The CDR3 sequence is CASTYDGSGYNEQFF. The DNA of the CDR3 is TGTGCCAGCACCTATGACGGATCGGGCTACAATGAGCAGTTCTTC. The chain carries TRBV27 and TRBJ2-1; unclear D gene. The germline V gene encodes CDR1 MNHEY and CDR2 SMNVEV (reference sequence). CDR3 size: 15 residues. V lost 7 bases and J 3 bases, leaving 16 bases between the germline ends.

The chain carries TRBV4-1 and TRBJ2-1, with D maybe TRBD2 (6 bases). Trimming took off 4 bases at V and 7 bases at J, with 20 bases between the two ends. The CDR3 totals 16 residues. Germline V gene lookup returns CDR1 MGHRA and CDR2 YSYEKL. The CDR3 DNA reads TGCGCCAGCAGCCCAAGCCCAGCGGGTATTGGAAATGAGCAGTTCTTC. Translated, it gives CASSPSPAGIGNEQFF.